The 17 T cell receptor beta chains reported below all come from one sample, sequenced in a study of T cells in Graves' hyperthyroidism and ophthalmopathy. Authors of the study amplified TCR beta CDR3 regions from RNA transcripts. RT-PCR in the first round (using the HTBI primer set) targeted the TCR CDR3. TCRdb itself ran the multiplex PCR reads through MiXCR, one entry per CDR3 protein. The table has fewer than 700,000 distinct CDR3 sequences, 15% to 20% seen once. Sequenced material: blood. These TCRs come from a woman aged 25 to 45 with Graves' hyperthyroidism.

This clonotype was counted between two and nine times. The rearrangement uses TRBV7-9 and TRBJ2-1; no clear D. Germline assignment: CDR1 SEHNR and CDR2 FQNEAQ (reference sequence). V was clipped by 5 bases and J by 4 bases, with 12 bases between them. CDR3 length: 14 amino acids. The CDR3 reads CASSPPTRYNEQFF. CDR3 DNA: TGTGCCAGCAGCCCCCCGACCAGATACAATGAGCAGTTCTTC.

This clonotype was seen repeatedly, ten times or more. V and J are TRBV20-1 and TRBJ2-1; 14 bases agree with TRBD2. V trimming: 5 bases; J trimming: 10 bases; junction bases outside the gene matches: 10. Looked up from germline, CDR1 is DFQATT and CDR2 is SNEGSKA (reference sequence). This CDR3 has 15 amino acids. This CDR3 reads CSAFHGTSGRPEQFF. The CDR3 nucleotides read TGCAGTGCTTTCCACGGGACTAGCGGGAGACCGGAGCAGTTCTTC.

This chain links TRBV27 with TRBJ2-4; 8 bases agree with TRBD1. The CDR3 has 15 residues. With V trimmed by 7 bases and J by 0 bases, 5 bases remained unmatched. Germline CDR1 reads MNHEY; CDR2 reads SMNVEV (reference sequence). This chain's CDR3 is CASTGQGLAKNIQYF. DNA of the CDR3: TGTGCCAGCACCGGACAGGGCCTAGCCAAAAACATTCAGTACTTC.

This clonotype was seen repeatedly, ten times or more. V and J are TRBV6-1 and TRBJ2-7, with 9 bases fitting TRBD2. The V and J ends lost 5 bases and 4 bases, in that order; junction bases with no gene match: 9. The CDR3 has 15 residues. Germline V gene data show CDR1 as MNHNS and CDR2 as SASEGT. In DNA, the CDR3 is TGTGCCAGCAGTCTTGGGGGACTAGCTGCTTACGAGCAGTACTTC. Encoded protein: CASSLGGLAAYEQYF.

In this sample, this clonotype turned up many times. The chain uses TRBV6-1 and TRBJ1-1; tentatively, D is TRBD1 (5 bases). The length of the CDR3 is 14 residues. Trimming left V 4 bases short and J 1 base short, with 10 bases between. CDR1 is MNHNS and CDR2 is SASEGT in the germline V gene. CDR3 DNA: TGTGCCAGCAGTGTAGACAGACCGAACACTGAAGCTTTCTTT. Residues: CASSVDRPNTEAFF.

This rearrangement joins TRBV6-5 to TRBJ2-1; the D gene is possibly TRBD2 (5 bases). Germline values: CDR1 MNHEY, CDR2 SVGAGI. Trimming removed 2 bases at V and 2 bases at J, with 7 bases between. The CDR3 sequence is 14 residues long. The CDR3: CASSYNGAYNEQFF. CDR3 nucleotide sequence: TGTGCCAGCAGTTACAACGGGGCCTACAATGAGCAGTTCTTC.

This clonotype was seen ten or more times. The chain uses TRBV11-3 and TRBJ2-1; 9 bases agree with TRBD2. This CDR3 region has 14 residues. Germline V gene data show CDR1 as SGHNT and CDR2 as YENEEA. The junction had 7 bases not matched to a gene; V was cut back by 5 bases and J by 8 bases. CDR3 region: CASSPGLARDEQFF. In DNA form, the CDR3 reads TGTGCCAGCAGCCCGGGACTAGCTAGGGATGAGCAGTTCTTC.

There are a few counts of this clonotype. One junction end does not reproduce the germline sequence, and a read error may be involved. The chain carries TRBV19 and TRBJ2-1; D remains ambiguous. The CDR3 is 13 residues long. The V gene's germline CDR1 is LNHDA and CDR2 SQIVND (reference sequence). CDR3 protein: CASSMVGYHEQFF. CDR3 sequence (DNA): TGTGCCAGTAGTATGGTAGGCTACCATGAGCAGTTCTTC.

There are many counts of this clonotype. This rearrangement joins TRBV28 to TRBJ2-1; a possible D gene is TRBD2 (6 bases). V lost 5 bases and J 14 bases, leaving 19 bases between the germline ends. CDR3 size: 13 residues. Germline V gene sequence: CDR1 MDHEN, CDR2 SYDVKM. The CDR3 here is CASSRRGRTGEFF. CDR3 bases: TGTGCCAGCAGTCGCCGAGGGCGGACGGGAGAGTTCTTC.

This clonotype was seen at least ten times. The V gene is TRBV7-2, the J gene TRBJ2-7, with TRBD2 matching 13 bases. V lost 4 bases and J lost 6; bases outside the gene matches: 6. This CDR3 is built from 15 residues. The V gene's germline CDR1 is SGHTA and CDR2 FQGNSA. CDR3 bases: TGTGCCAGCAGCTCCACTAGCGGGAGGGCCGGCGAGCAGTACTTC. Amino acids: CASSSTSGRAGEQYF.

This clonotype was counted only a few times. The CDR3 coding sequence is TGCGCCAGCAGCTTAGAGACTAGTACCCTCTTTTACGAGCAGTACTTC. It specifies CASSLETSTLFYEQYF. This chain uses TRBV5-1 with TRBJ2-7, with D maybe TRBD2 (6 bases). The CDR3 extends over 16 amino acids. V was pared by 2 bases and J by 4 bases, with 19 bases between. The V gene's germline CDR1 is SGHRS and CDR2 YFSETQ.

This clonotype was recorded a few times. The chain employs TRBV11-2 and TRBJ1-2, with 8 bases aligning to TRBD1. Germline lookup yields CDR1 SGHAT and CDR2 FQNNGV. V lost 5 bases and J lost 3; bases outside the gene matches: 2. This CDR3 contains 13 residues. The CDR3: CASSHRGDYGYTF. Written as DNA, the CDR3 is TGTGCCAGCAGCCACAGGGGGGACTATGGCTACACCTTC.

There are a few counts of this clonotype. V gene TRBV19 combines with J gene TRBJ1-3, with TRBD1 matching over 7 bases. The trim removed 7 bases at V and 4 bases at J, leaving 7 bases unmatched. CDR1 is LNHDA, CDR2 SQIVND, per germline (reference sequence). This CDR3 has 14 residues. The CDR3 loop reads CASTQTGVGNTIYF. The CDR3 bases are TGTGCCAGTACTCAAACAGGGGTCGGAAACACCATATATTTT. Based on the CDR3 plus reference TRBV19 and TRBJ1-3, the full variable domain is DGGITQSPKYLFRKEGQNVTLSCEQNLNHDAMYWYRQDPGQGLRLIYYSQIVNDFQKGDIAEGYSVSREKKESFPLTVTSAQKNPTAFYLCASTQTGVGNTIYFGEGSWLTVV.

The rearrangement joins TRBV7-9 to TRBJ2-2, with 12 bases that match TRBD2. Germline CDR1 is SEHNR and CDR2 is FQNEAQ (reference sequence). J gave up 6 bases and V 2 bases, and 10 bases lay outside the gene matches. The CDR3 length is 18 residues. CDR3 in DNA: TGTGCCAGCAGCTTAACCACACTAGCGGGAGGATCTGCCGGGGAGCTGTTTTTT. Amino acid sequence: CASSLTTLAGGSAGELFF.

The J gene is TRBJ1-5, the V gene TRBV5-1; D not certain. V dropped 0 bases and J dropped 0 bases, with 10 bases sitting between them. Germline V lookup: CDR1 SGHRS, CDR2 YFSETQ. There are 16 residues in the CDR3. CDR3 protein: CASSLDRINSNQPQHF. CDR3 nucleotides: TGCGCCAGCAGCTTGGACAGAATTAATAGCAATCAGCCCCAGCATTTT. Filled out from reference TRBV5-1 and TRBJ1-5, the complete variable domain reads KAGVTQTPRYLIKTRGQQVTLSCSPISGHRSVSWYQQTPGQGLQFLFEYFSETQRNKGNFPGRFSGRQFSNSRSEMNVSTLELGDSALYLCASSLDRINSNQPQHFGDGTRLSIL.

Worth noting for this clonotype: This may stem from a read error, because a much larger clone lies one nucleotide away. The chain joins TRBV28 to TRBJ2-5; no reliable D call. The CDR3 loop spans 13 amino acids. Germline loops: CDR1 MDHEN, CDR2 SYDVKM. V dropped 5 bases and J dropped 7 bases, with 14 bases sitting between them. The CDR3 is CASSGPSRVTQYF. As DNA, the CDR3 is TGTGCCAGCAGTGGCCCCTCACGGGTGACCCAGTACTTC.

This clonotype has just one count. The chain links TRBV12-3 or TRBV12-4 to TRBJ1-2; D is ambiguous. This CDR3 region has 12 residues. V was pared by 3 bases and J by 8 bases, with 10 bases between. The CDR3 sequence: CASSFGDGGYTF. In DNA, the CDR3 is TGTGCCAGCAGTTTTGGGGATGGCGGCTACACCTTC.